The T cell receptor beta chain described here comes from a study of cytotoxic CD8 clonotypes in ibrutinib-treated CLL. Study at large: Partial responses totalled approximately 24 and complete responses 2; after median about 67 months, about 14 remained remitted and about twelve progressed. Among the samples, the mean was approximately 250,000 productive templates and 94,082 productive rearrangements. Study-level points and caveats: Contraction or stability on treatment characterized the public clonotypes, which were uncommon.

The CDR3 runs 11 residues. Germline CDR1 and CDR2: SGHNT and YENEEA. V gave up 1 base and J gave up 8 bases, with 5 bases separating them. Some clones are missing from TCRdb's copy, which holds only in-frame ones; the method was immunoSEQ multiplex PCR. The sample carries about 140,000 clones, more than 70% recorded once. As concerns this clone: Its target is not known.

This TCR was recovered from a human donor with chronic lymphocytic leukemia. This chain connects TRBV11-3 to TRBJ1-2; D is unresolved. The sequences come from PBMCs, collected after 36 months of ibrutinib treatment. The CDR3: CASSLGAGYTF. In DNA form, the CDR3 reads TGTGCCAGCAGCTTAGGAGCCGGCTACACCTTC.